The 15 T cell receptor beta chains reported below all come from one sample, sequenced in a study of sequential checkpoint blockade in melanoma (dated by TCRdb to about 2019). What the treatment or condition label conveys for this sample: randomized to nivolumab then ipilimumab (arm A) or the reverse (arm B). Libraries were constructed by the immunoSEQ multiplex PCR assay. TCRdb holds this immuneACCESS table with in-frame rearrangements only. Some clones are missing; in checked studies, unresolved V genes explain under half, and the rest has no known cause. Counted in this sample were 3,000 to 3,500 clones; under 20% of them appeared once. The top ten clonotypes cover 25% to 30% of the sample. Source: tumor tissue (inferred from file names), taken from a patient given nivolumab and ipilimumab in sequence. These receptors were taken from a human donor with melanoma.

This clone was seen a few times. One end of the junction is discordant with germline, which a read error may explain. This sequence joins TRBV11-3 and TRBJ1-1; weak D call: TRBD1 (5 bases). CDR3 size: 15 residues. Germline-derived CDR1 and CDR2 are SGHNT and YENEEA. Here the CDR3 reads CASSLGGRDNIEAFF. CDR3 nucleotide sequence: TGTGCCAGCAGCTTGGGGGGGAGGGATAACATTGAAGCTTTCTTT. Complete variable domain (other parts from reference TRBV11-3 and TRBJ1-1): EAGVVQSPRYKIIEKKQPVAFWCNPISGHNTLYWYLQNLGQGPELLIRYENEEAVDDSQLPKDRFSAERLKGVDSTLKIQPAELGDSAVYLCASSLGGRDNIEAFFGQGTRLTVV.

This clone ranks as medium-sized. The chain couples TRBV11-3 to TRBJ1-1; TRBD1 aligns across 11 bases. Germline loops: CDR1 SGHNT, CDR2 YENEEA. V lost 2 bases to trimming and J lost 6 bases; unmatched junction nucleotides: 20. This CDR3 spans 20 amino acids. CDR3: CASSLPRHGQGAKSNAEAFF. Written as DNA, the CDR3 is TGTGCCAGCAGCTTACCAAGGCACGGACAGGGGGCGAAAAGTAACGCTGAAGCTTTCTTT. The full variable domain, its missing parts supplied by reference TRBV11-3 and TRBJ1-1, is EAGVVQSPRYKIIEKKQPVAFWCNPISGHNTLYWYLQNLGQGPELLIRYENEEAVDDSQLPKDRFSAERLKGVDSTLKIQPAELGDSAVYLCASSLPRHGQGAKSNAEAFFGQGTRLTVV.

Only a few counts were recorded for this clone. The chain combines TRBV6-8 with TRBJ1-5; no definite D call. The CDR3 has 16 residues. Trimming shortened V by 5 bases and J by 0 bases, and 14 bases separated the two germline ends. CDR1 is MNHGY and CDR2 is SAAAGT in the germline V gene. The CDR3 region has the DNA TGTGCCAGCAGTACCCTTGTAGATTATAGCAATCAGCCCCAGCATTTT. This gives the protein CASSTLVDYSNQPQHF.

There are a few counts of this clone. The chain uses TRBV14 and TRBJ1-2; D may be TRBD1 (6 bases). Germline values: CDR1 SGHDN, CDR2 FVKESK. Trimming stripped 1 base from V and 8 bases from J, with 26 bases between. CDR3 size: 18 residues. For the CDR3, the DNA is TGTGCCAGCAGCCAAGGAGGCAAAGGGGGACGGAGGGCTTTGGGCTACACCTTC. Protein product: CASSQGGKGGRRALGYTF.

This clone is labeled medium-sized. J is TRBJ2-3 and V is TRBV11-3; D is unresolved. This CDR3 is 14 amino acids long. V was clipped by 3 bases and J by 5 bases, with 12 bases between them. From germline, CDR1 is SGHNT and CDR2 YENEEA. The CDR3 protein is CASSFSGQGDTQYF. CDR3 sequence (DNA): TGTGCCAGCAGCTTTTCGGGCCAAGGAGATACGCAGTATTTT.

The chain's CDR3 is CASTRTGGAGNTIYF. DNA of the CDR3: TGTGCCAGTACCCGGACAGGAGGTGCTGGAAACACCATATATTTT. The chain uses TRBV19 and TRBJ1-3; 7 bases fit TRBD1. The CDR3 runs to 15 residues. The germline V gene encodes CDR1 LNHDA and CDR2 SQIVND (reference sequence). J was trimmed by 2 bases and V by 7 bases; bases with no gene match: 8.

This chain uses TRBV5-1 with TRBJ2-2; no definite D call. CDR3 length: 15 amino acids. Trimming pared 1 base from V and 5 bases from J, leaving 12 bases between. The germline V gene has CDR1 SGHRS and CDR2 YFSETQ. The CDR3 here is CASSLTAGDTGELFF. CDR3 coding DNA: TGCGCCAGCAGCTTGACAGCTGGTGATACCGGGGAGCTGTTTTTT.

The rearrangement uses TRBV9 and TRBJ1-4, with D perhaps TRBD1 (5 bases). Germline CDR1 reads SGDLS; CDR2 reads YYNGEE. Deletions cut 4 bases from V and 5 bases from J, with 21 bases between. This CDR3 region has 17 residues. The CDR3 sequence: CASSSPGAGGLNEKLFF. The CDR3 DNA sequence: TGTGCCAGCAGCTCCCCTGGGGCGGGGGGTCTCAATGAAAAACTGTTTTTT.

This clone was picked up a small number of times. The CDR3 coding sequence is TGTGCCAGCAGCTTAGGAGGGGCCAGCACAGATACGCAGTATTTT. This sequence encodes CASSLGGASTDTQYF. This rearrangement joins TRBV11-3 to TRBJ2-3, with D perhaps TRBD1 or TRBD2 (5 bases each). The CDR3 is made up of 15 amino acids. CDR1 SGHNT and CDR2 YENEEA come from the germline V gene. Trimming removed 1 base from V and 0 bases from J, with 8 bases in between.

The genes are TRBV10-1 and TRBJ1-1; 8 bases are a match to TRBD1. Germline V gene sequence: CDR1 WNHNN, CDR2 SYGVQD (reference sequence). CDR3 size: 11 residues. J was trimmed by 12 bases and V by 2 bases; bases with no gene match: 2. The CDR3 reads CASSEGTGTFF. CDR3 sequence (DNA): TGCGCCAGCAGTGAGGGGACAGGAACTTTCTTT.

There are a few counts of this clone. The V and J genes are TRBV6-8 and TRBJ1-6; D uncertain. CDR1 is MNHGY and CDR2 is SAAAGT in the germline V gene. The germline V and J ends were trimmed by 5 bases and 6 bases, with 17 bases remaining between them. This CDR3 comprises 16 residues. The DNA of the CDR3 is TGTGCCAGCAGTGCGCCACCATTGGCACTTAATTCACCCCTCCACTTT. This translates into CASSAPPLALNSPLHF.

The chain uses TRBV12-5 and TRBJ1-4; 7 bases match TRBD1. Looked up from germline, CDR1 is LGHNT and CDR2 is FRNRAP. CDR3 length: 11 amino acids. Here the CDR3 reads CASGTDQKLFF. CDR3 nucleotide sequence: TGTGCCAGCGGGACAGATCAAAAACTGTTTTTT.

This clone turned up a few times. This sequence joins TRBV6-8 and TRBJ1-2; TRBD1 is a possible D gene (6 bases). Germline assignment: CDR1 MNHGY and CDR2 SAAAGT. The ends were cut back, 6 bases at V and 4 bases at J, with 12 bases in the middle. This CDR3 comprises 13 residues. The CDR3 DNA is TGTGCCAGCAGCTCGGGACAAGGCTATGGCTACACCTTC. It specifies CASSSGQGYGYTF.

By share, this clone ranks as medium-sized. The chain links TRBV11-3 to TRBJ1-1; D gene unclear. This CDR3 is 15 amino acids long. The ends were cut back, 5 bases at V and 0 bases at J, with 13 bases in the middle. Germline lookup yields CDR1 SGHNT and CDR2 YENEEA. The CDR3 coding sequence is TGTGCCAGCAGCCTATCCGATCTCATGAACACTGAAGCTTTCTTT. Residues: CASSLSDLMNTEAFF.

Ten or more counts support this clone. The chain joins TRBV6-8 to TRBJ1-5; D is ambiguous. The CDR3 runs to 13 residues. CDR1 is MNHGY and CDR2 is SAAAGT in the germline V gene. The ends were cut back, 4 bases at V and 4 bases at J, with 8 bases in the middle. CDR3 sequence: CASSLTRNQPQHF. The CDR3 DNA sequence: TGTGCCAGCAGTTTGACCAGAAATCAGCCCCAGCATTTT.